Each of the 25 T cell receptor beta chains below was sequenced from the same sample in a study of cytomegalovirus exposure and HLA in healthy donors. With 60 Vbeta and 13 Jbeta primers, the PCR was carried out. Only in-frame clones appear in the TCRdb table, and some are missing; sequencing was by immunoSEQ multiplex PCR. The sample yields more than 55,000 clones, 74% seen once. Sequencing used PBMCs. The receptors were sampled from a woman aged 60-75 years in good health and CMV-seropositive.

The V call is TRBV29-1, the J call TRBJ2-7; D may be TRBD1 (7 bases). The ends were cut back, 8 bases at V and 5 bases at J, with 19 bases in the middle. The CDR3 extends over 13 amino acids. Germline V CDR1 and CDR2: SQVTM, ANQGSEA. CDR3 coding DNA: TGCAGCTCGAGGGGGCAGGGGGGCGACGAGCAGTACTTC. Amino acid sequence: CSSRGQGGDEQYF.

The genes are TRBV4-2 and TRBJ2-1; D perhaps matches TRBD2 (6 bases). This CDR3 has 16 amino acids. Germline CDR1 and CDR2: LGHNA and YNFKEQ. With 4 bases removed from V and 0 bases from J, the gap between germline ends came to 13 bases. CDR3 in DNA: TGTGCCAGCAGCCCCCAGCGGGCTAGCTCCTACAATGAGCAGTTCTTC. Protein: CASSPQRASSYNEQFF.

This clone was found once. The chain joins TRBV5-4 to TRBJ2-7; 8 bases align to TRBD2. The CDR3 has 15 residues. Germline-derived CDR1 and CDR2 are SGHNT and YYREEE (reference sequence). Losses at the gene ends were 0 bases for V and 5 bases for J; bases not matched to a gene: 7. The CDR3 DNA reads TGTGCCAGCAGCTTGGGGGGGTCGGGAGGGCACGAGCAGTACTTC. Protein sequence: CASSLGGSGGHEQYF.

The chain uses TRBV5-4 and TRBJ2-1; 16 nucleotides line up with TRBD2. CDR3 size: 17 residues. CDR1 is SGHNT, CDR2 YYREEE, per germline (reference sequence). V dropped 4 bases and J dropped 4; count of bases not matched to a gene: 5. The CDR3: CASSAGTSGRGYNEQFF. CDR3 bases: TGTGCCAGCAGCGCCGGGACTAGCGGGAGGGGGTACAATGAGCAGTTCTTC.

The J gene is TRBJ1-1, the V gene TRBV6-5; 9 nucleotides line up with TRBD1. CDR1 is MNHEY, CDR2 SVGAGI, per germline. V shed 6 bases and J 1 base; nucleotides not matched to a gene: 6. This CDR3 contains 15 residues. The CDR3 loop is CASRQQGAGNTEAFF. DNA of the CDR3: TGTGCCAGCAGACAACAGGGGGCCGGGAACACTGAAGCTTTCTTT.

The chain employs TRBV7-9 and TRBJ2-7; 12 nucleotides line up with TRBD2. J gave up 3 bases and V 1 base, and 4 bases lay outside the gene matches. The CDR3 sequence is 16 residues long. Germline V gene data show CDR1 as SEHNR and CDR2 as FQNEAQ (reference sequence). The chain's CDR3 is CASSLGTSGVFYEQYF. CDR3 coding DNA: TGTGCCAGCAGCTTAGGGACTAGCGGGGTGTTCTACGAGCAGTACTTC.

This sequence joins TRBV7-9 and TRBJ2-5; D possibly corresponds to TRBD2 (6 bases). CDR3 length equals 14 residues. The germline V gene has CDR1 SEHNR and CDR2 FQNEAQ (reference sequence). Trimming removed 5 bases from V and 5 bases from J, with 15 bases in between. The CDR3 DNA follows: TGTGCCAGCAGCACCGGGACTGGGTGGGAGACCCAGTACTTC. Translated, it gives CASSTGTGWETQYF.

In its sample, this clone was seen a few times. The V and J genes are TRBV10-3 and TRBJ1-1; 7 bases are shared with TRBD1. V lost 6 bases and J lost 1; bases outside the gene matches: 11. There are 16 residues in the CDR3. CDR1 ENHRY and CDR2 SYGVKD come from the germline V gene. This CDR3 reads CAIRDSLQGTNTEAFF. In DNA, the CDR3 is TGTGCCATCAGGGACTCCCTACAGGGGACGAACACTGAAGCTTTCTTT.

This clone was seen once. The chain joins TRBV19 to TRBJ2-5, with D tentatively TRBD1 (5 bases). The V gene's germline CDR1 is LNHDA and CDR2 SQIVND (reference sequence). Trimming stripped 6 bases from V and 2 bases from J, with 13 bases between. The CDR3 consists of 14 residues. As DNA, the CDR3 is TGTGCCAGTAGCCCTGACAGTTATCAAGAGACCCAGTACTTC. Translation: CASSPDSYQETQYF.

The V gene is TRBV7-9, the J gene TRBJ1-3, with 7 bases aligning to TRBD1. Germline trimming cut 8 bases from V and 1 base from J; bases unmatched to any gene: 5. CDR1 and CDR2 (germline): SEHNR, FQNEAQ (reference sequence). There are 14 residues in the CDR3. CDR3 nucleotide sequence: TGTGCCAGCCTACAGGGGCGATCTGGAAACACCATATATTTT. Protein sequence: CASLQGRSGNTIYF.

This clone was detected only a few times. This rearrangement joins TRBV2 to TRBJ2-7; a possible D gene is TRBD2 (5 bases). CDR3 size: 12 residues. V was cut by 4 bases and J by 7 bases, with 11 bases left in between. Germline V lookup: CDR1 SNHLY, CDR2 FYNNEI. The CDR3 DNA is TGTGCCAGCAGTGTCCCCCCGGGGGAGCAGTACTTC. Translating gives CASSVPPGEQYF.

This sequence joins TRBV28 and TRBJ1-5; 8 nucleotides agree with TRBD1. Germline lookup yields CDR1 MDHEN and CDR2 SYDVKM. V lost 6 bases, J lost 5 bases, and 9 bases stayed unmatched. The CDR3 runs to 15 residues. CDR3 nucleotides: TGTGCCAGCAGGCCAGGACAGGGCAATCATCAGCCCCAGCATTTT. Translated, it gives CASRPGQGNHQPQHF.

This clone showed up just a few times. The V gene is TRBV28, the J gene TRBJ1-4; possibly TRBD1 for D (5 bases). Germline values: CDR1 MDHEN, CDR2 SYDVKM. The CDR3 has 12 residues. V lost 5 bases and J lost 11, with 12 bases in between. The CDR3 DNA follows: TGTGCCAGCAGTCCCCCGCGGGGGAAACTGTTTTTT. Translation: CASSPPRGKLFF. The full variable domain, rest sourced from reference TRBV28 and TRBJ1-4, is DVKVTQSSRYLVKRTGEKVFLECVQDMDHENMFWYRQDPGLGLRLIYFSYDVKMKEKGDIPEGYSVSREKKERFSLILESASTNQTSMYLCASSPPRGKLFFGSGTQLSVL.

V and J are TRBV5-1 and TRBJ1-1, with TRBD1 matching 11 bases. Germline loops: CDR1 SGHRS, CDR2 YFSETQ. V lost 3 bases, J lost 3 bases, and 4 bases stayed unmatched. This CDR3 region has 15 residues. In DNA form, the CDR3 reads TGCGCCAGCAGCTGGACAGGGGGCCTGGACACTGAAGCTTTCTTT. This translates into CASSWTGGLDTEAFF.

This clone turned up a few times. V is TRBV5-1 and J is TRBJ2-5; the D gene is possibly TRBD2 (7 bases). The V gene's germline CDR1 is SGHRS and CDR2 YFSETQ. V lost 4 bases, J lost 1 base, and 14 bases lay in between. This CDR3 has 15 residues. The CDR3 DNA reads TGCGCCAGCAGCGTAAGGGGGGGGACCCAAGAGACCCAGTACTTC. Translated: CASSVRGGTQETQYF.

The chain couples TRBV4-2 to TRBJ2-3, with TRBD1 identical over 10 bases. Germline lookup yields CDR1 LGHNA and CDR2 YNFKEQ. With V trimmed by 3 bases and J by 2 bases, 20 bases remained unmatched. This CDR3 has 21 amino acids. The CDR3 is CASSQAPGQGFLLYSTDTQYF. The CDR3 DNA sequence: TGTGCCAGCAGCCAGGCACCGGGACAGGGGTTCCTCTTATATTCCACAGATACGCAGTATTTT.

This CDR3 is CASSFDRTYGYTF. As DNA, the CDR3 is TGCGCCAGCAGCTTCGACAGGACCTATGGCTACACCTTC. The V gene is TRBV5-1, the J gene TRBJ1-2; D might be TRBD1 (6 bases). This CDR3 comprises 13 residues. Germline assignment: CDR1 SGHRS and CDR2 YFSETQ. The V end lost 2 bases, the J end lost 4 bases, and 9 bases lay between the germline ends.

As for this clone: This likely comes from a read error, as the CDR3 has no conserved phenylalanine or tryptophan at its end. The V call is TRBV4-2, the J call TRBJ2-2; D possibly corresponds to TRBD2 (5 bases). The V gene's germline CDR1 is LGHNA and CDR2 YNFKEQ. V was pared by 1 base and J by 4 bases, with 10 bases between. This CDR3 is 15 amino acids long. As DNA, the CDR3 is TGTGCCAGCAGCCAAGTGCTAGCCAGCACCGGGGAGCTGTTTGTT. It encodes CASSQVLASTGELFV.

This clone was counted a single time. The chain carries TRBV2 and TRBJ1-3; 7 bases are a match to TRBD1. V was clipped by 5 bases and J by 4 bases; unmatched bases: 2. The CDR3 extends over 13 amino acids. Germline V lookup: CDR1 SNHLY, CDR2 FYNNEI. This CDR3 reads CASSRDSGNTIYF. DNA of the CDR3: TGTGCCAGCAGTAGGGACAGCGGAAACACCATATATTTT.

The chain combines TRBV18 with TRBJ1-6; 9 bases fit TRBD1. V lost 4 bases and J lost 7; bases outside the gene matches: 8. Germline assignment: CDR1 KGHSH and CDR2 LQKENI. This CDR3 region has 16 residues. CDR3 sequence (DNA): TGTGCCAGCTCACAACTGGGACAGGGAACCAATTCACCCCTCCACTTT. This gives the protein CASSQLGQGTNSPLHF.

This clone was found a few times. The J gene is TRBJ1-5, the V gene TRBV2, with 9 bases fitting TRBD1. The CDR3 runs to 15 residues. J gave up 7 bases and V 5 bases, and 9 bases lay outside the gene matches. CDR1 is SNHLY, CDR2 FYNNEI, per germline. The CDR3 DNA reads as TGTGCCAGCAGTACCCGGACAGGGGTCCACCAGCCCCAGCATTTT. Its protein product is CASSTRTGVHQPQHF.

This chain uses TRBV30 with TRBJ1-6, with D hard to call. CDR3 size: 17 residues. Trimming stripped 2 bases from V and 3 bases from J, with 17 bases between. In germline, CDR1 is GTSNPN, CDR2 SVGIG (reference sequence). The CDR3 region is CAWSLPPFGSYNSPLHF. The CDR3 DNA is TGTGCCTGGAGTCTCCCCCCCTTCGGGAGCTATAATTCACCCCTCCACTTT.

V is TRBV6-1 and J is TRBJ1-1; D ambiguous. The V and J ends lost 1 base and 0 bases respectively, with 9 bases between them. The CDR3 is 15 residues long. Germline CDR1 MNHNS, CDR2 SASEGT. CDR3 in amino acids: CASSEGRNMNTEAFF. The CDR3 coding sequence is TGTGCCAGCAGTGAAGGGCGGAACATGAACACTGAAGCTTTCTTT.

The V call is TRBV4-1, the J call TRBJ2-7; D unresolved. From germline, CDR1 is MGHRA and CDR2 YSYEKL. The CDR3 consists of 14 residues. V shed 3 bases and J shed 1 base, with 10 bases lying between them. Written as DNA, the CDR3 is TGCGCCAGCAGCCAGGGCCAAACGTCCTACGAGCAGTACTTC. It encodes CASSQGQTSYEQYF.

The chain recombines TRBV28 with TRBJ1-1; D remains unclear. CDR1 and CDR2 from the germline V gene are MDHEN and SYDVKM. V lost 5 bases and J lost 1, with 14 bases in between. The CDR3 contains 15 residues. The CDR3 loop reads CASSGLAAGNTEAFF. CDR3 nucleotides: TGTGCCAGCAGTGGACTTGCGGCCGGGAACACTGAAGCTTTCTTT. The entire variable domain, with the rest obtained from reference TRBV28 and TRBJ1-1, is as follows: DVKVTQSSRYLVKRTGEKVFLECVQDMDHENMFWYRQDPGLGLRLIYFSYDVKMKEKGDIPEGYSVSREKKERFSLILESASTNQTSMYLCASSGLAAGNTEAFFGQGTRLTVV.